The next 19 T cell receptor beta chains were all read from a single sample in a study of shared clonotypes between healthy human individuals. TCRdb's copy holds only in-frame clones and misses some; the assay was immunoSEQ multiplex PCR. This table has about 590,000 clones, nearly 97% appearing once. Naive CD8 cells lacked CD45RO and underwent positive selection for CCR7, leaving out terminally differentiated effector memory CD45RA+ cells. Source material: naive CD8+ T cells sorted from blood. The receptors here all came from a woman aged 25 to 39 in good health.

V usage is TRBV19 and J usage is TRBJ2-5, with 9 bases identical to TRBD1. This CDR3 is 14 amino acids long. The V segment lost 10 bases and the J segment 4 bases; nucleotides outside the gene matches: 10. CDR1 LNHDA and CDR2 SQIVND come from the germline V gene (reference sequence). The CDR3 bases are TGTGCCACAAGGGGAACAGGGGGCAGAGAGACCCAGTACTTC. The encoded protein is CATRGTGGRETQYF.

The V call is TRBV19, the J call TRBJ2-7; maybe TRBD1 (6 bases). In germline, CDR1 is LNHDA, CDR2 SQIVND (reference sequence). The V and J ends lost 6 bases and 3 bases respectively, with 12 bases between them. The CDR3 has 13 residues. The CDR3 nucleotides read TGTGCCAGTAGCCGGGACACGAACTACGAGCAGTACTTC. Protein product: CASSRDTNYEQYF.

This clone appeared a single time. This rearrangement joins TRBV29-1 to TRBJ2-7, with 15 positions matching TRBD2. CDR1 and CDR2 from the germline V gene are SQVTM and ANQGSEA. The CDR3 covers 16 residues. Losses at the gene ends were 4 bases for V and 5 bases for J; bases not matched to a gene: 9. The CDR3 coding sequence is TGCAGCGTTGGGGGGACTAGCGGGAGGTTGTCAGACGAGCAGTACTTC. This codes for CSVGGTSGRLSDEQYF.

V gene TRBV2 combines with J gene TRBJ2-3; D tentatively fits TRBD1 or TRBD2 (6 bases each). From germline, CDR1 is SNHLY and CDR2 FYNNEI. The CDR3 spans 14 residues. V was cut by 4 bases and J by 6 bases, with 14 bases left in between. CDR3 protein: CASSGEGGADTQYF. CDR3 coding DNA: TGTGCCAGCAGTGGTGAGGGGGGCGCGGATACGCAGTATTTT.

The DNA for the CDR3 is TGCGCCAGCAGCCAAGGCGGGCAACTAGCGGGAGGTGACCAAGAGACCCAGTACTTC. Protein: CASSQGGQLAGGDQETQYF. V is TRBV4-1 and J is TRBJ2-5; 12 bases fit TRBD2. With 1 base clipped from V and 0 bases from J, the junction kept 9 bases outside the gene matches. The V gene's germline CDR1 is MGHRA and CDR2 YSYEKL. This CDR3 comprises 19 residues.

The J gene is TRBJ2-2, the V gene TRBV7-9; TRBD1 is a possible D gene (6 bases). V lost 3 bases and J 7 bases, leaving 12 bases between the germline ends. Looked up from germline, CDR1 is SEHNR and CDR2 is FQNEAQ (reference sequence). CDR3 length equals 14 residues. DNA of the CDR3: TGTGCCAGCAGCTTTGAAAACAGGGTCGGGGAGCTGTTTTTT. Translated: CASSFENRVGELFF.

The chain is built from TRBV28 and TRBJ1-2; 7 bases map to TRBD1. The CDR3 length is 15 residues. From germline, CDR1 is MDHEN and CDR2 SYDVKM. Trimming cost V 2 bases and J 2 bases; bases outside gene matches: 5. CDR3 nucleotides: TGTGCCAGCAGTTTAGCACAGGGGCAGAACTATGGCTACACCTTC. Residues: CASSLAQGQNYGYTF.

The chain joins TRBV14 to TRBJ2-1, with a weak D call TRBD2 (6 bases). Between the trimmed V and J ends, which lost 3 bases and 4 bases, there was a span of 10 bases. The CDR3 runs to 14 residues. The germline CDR1 and CDR2 sequences are SGHDN and FVKESK. The CDR3 reads CASSHLAGYNEQFF. CDR3 in DNA: TGTGCCAGCAGCCACCTGGCGGGGTACAATGAGCAGTTCTTC. Filled out from reference TRBV14 and TRBJ2-1, the complete variable domain reads EAGVTQFPSHSVIEKGQTVTLRCDPISGHDNLYWYRRVMGKEIKFLLHFVKESKQDESGMPNNRFLAERTGGTYSTLKVQPAELEDSGVYFCASSHLAGYNEQFFGPGTRLTVL.

The CDR3, as DNA: TGTGCCAGCAGTTATACATCACCCAACTATGGCTACACCTTC. Translated: CASSYTSPNYGYTF. The rearrangement links TRBV28 to TRBJ1-2; D remains unclear. Trimming cost V 4 bases and J 2 bases, with 11 bases left between them. The CDR3 spans 14 residues. Germline CDR1 is MDHEN and CDR2 is SYDVKM.

The chain links TRBV5-8 to TRBJ2-7, with D possibly being TRBD1 (5 bases). The CDR3 covers 13 residues. The V end lost 3 bases, the J end lost 2 bases, and 9 bases lay between the germline ends. Looked up from germline, CDR1 is SGHTS and CDR2 is YDEGEE. The CDR3 is CASSSDNPYEQYF. CDR3 bases: TGTGCCAGCAGCTCGGACAACCCCTACGAGCAGTACTTC.

J is TRBJ2-7 and V is TRBV4-2, with D maybe TRBD2 (6 bases). The CDR3 sequence is 16 residues long. The V gene's germline CDR1 is LGHNA and CDR2 YNFKEQ. V shed 3 bases and J shed 1 base, with 16 bases lying between them. The DNA of the CDR3 is TGTGCCAGCAGCCAGGAGTCGGCTAGCGCATCCTACGAGCAGTACTTC. Protein: CASSQESASASYEQYF.

The CDR3 sequence is CASSGFSDEQYF. CDR3 coding DNA: TGTGCCAGCAGTGGGTTTTCTGACGAGCAGTACTTC. The chain combines TRBV2 with TRBJ2-7; D uncertain. The germline V gene has CDR1 SNHLY and CDR2 FYNNEI. This CDR3 comprises 12 residues. V lost 4 bases and J lost 5, with 9 bases in between.

This clone was seen only once. The V and J genes are TRBV5-4 and TRBJ2-1; 7 bases align to TRBD2. Germline CDR1 SGHNT, CDR2 YYREEE (reference sequence). With V trimmed by 2 bases and J by 6 bases, 5 bases remained unmatched. This CDR3 spans 14 amino acids. The DNA of the CDR3 is TGTGCCAGCAGCTTAAACGGGAGGAGCAATGAGCAGTTCTTC. Translating gives CASSLNGRSNEQFF.

The genes are TRBV29-1 and TRBJ1-2; TRBD1 matches at 8 bases. The trim removed 3 bases at V and 4 bases at J, leaving 10 bases unmatched. The germline V gene has CDR1 SQVTM and CDR2 ANQGSEA. The CDR3 runs to 15 residues. CDR3 sequence (DNA): TGCAGCGTTGAGGGCAGCAGGGGGCTCCTCTATGGCTACACCTTC. It is translated as CSVEGSRGLLYGYTF.

The rearrangement joins TRBV30 to TRBJ2-7; 7 bases align to TRBD1. The CDR3 sequence is 13 residues long. Germline loops: CDR1 GTSNPN, CDR2 SVGIG (reference sequence). V gave up 6 bases and J gave up 3 bases; unmatched junction bases: 8. The CDR3 loop reads CACRSRDSYEQYF. CDR3 in DNA: TGTGCCTGCAGGTCCCGGGACAGCTACGAGCAGTACTTC.

The chain combines TRBV5-1 with TRBJ2-7; weak D call: TRBD2 (6 bases). Trimming pared 4 bases from V and 3 bases from J, leaving 14 bases between. The CDR3 has 14 residues. Germline V gene lookup returns CDR1 SGHRS and CDR2 YFSETQ. The CDR3 DNA is TGCGCCAGCAGCGGGGGACTTGACGTCTACGAGCAGTACTTC. Residues: CASSGGLDVYEQYF.

The V and J genes are TRBV7-9 and TRBJ2-5; tentatively, D is TRBD1 (6 bases). Germline V gene sequence: CDR1 SEHNR, CDR2 FQNEAQ (reference sequence). Trimming left V 6 bases short and J 0 bases short, with 14 bases between. The CDR3 contains 15 residues. The CDR3 spells CASSSFRDNQETQYF. CDR3 in DNA: TGTGCCAGCAGTTCGTTCCGGGACAACCAAGAGACCCAGTACTTC.

The chain joins TRBV27 to TRBJ2-3; D possibly corresponds to TRBD1 (5 bases). V lost 10 bases and J 6 bases, leaving 11 bases between the germline ends. Looked up from germline, CDR1 is MNHEY and CDR2 is SMNVEV (reference sequence). This CDR3 region has 11 residues. CDR3 in amino acids: CATSPGDTQYF. The CDR3 nucleotides are TGTGCCACCTCCCCAGGGGATACGCAGTATTTT.

The chain employs TRBV10-3 and TRBJ2-5; TRBD2 matches at 7 bases. This CDR3 has 12 amino acids. Per the germline V gene, CDR1 is ENHRY and CDR2 is SYGVKD. V gave up 5 bases and J gave up 11 bases; unmatched junction bases: 8. CDR3 in amino acids: CAISTTSDGQYF. CDR3 nucleotides: TGTGCCATCAGTACCACTAGCGACGGGCAGTACTTC.